This TCR beta chain was sequenced in a study of T cells after yellow fever vaccination. Study summary: Fractions low in cell number were prepared with SMART-Seq v4 Ultra Low Input. Study-level findings and limits: Secondary responses were weaker yet peaked faster, day 5 versus 15. Post-booster repertoires contained most primary-vaccination clones again (roughly 96% CD4, about 90% CD8).

A remark on this clonotype: The antigen remains unidentified.

V was clipped by 8 bases and J by 0 bases, with 13 bases between them. The CDR3 covers 15 residues. CDR1 and CDR2 from the germline V gene are SNHLY and FYNNEI. TCRdb ran MiXCR on the 5' RACE reads and lists one entry per CDR3 protein. The sample shows about 580,000 distinct CDR3 sequences, roughly a sixth of them seen only once. The sample here was PBMCs, taken more than 4 days after the first yellow fever vaccination. The sequence derives from a man younger than 30 who received the YFV17D yellow fever vaccine. The gene calls are TRBV2 and TRBJ2-2; D remains ambiguous. DNA of the CDR3: TGTGCCAGCGGGCCGGGTGGGGCGAACACCGGGGAGCTGTTTTTT. Its translation is CASGPGGANTGELFF.